The 17 T cell receptor beta chains below all came from one sample that was sequenced in a study of blood T cell repertoires in COVID-19 (dated by TCRdb to about 2020). Libraries were prepared through the immunoSEQ multiplex PCR assay. Imported from immuneACCESS, the table was reduced by TCRdb to in-frame sequences with V and J called. These copies leave out some clones; in studies compared against another copy, an unresolved V gene accounts for under half, and the cause of the remainder is not known. In all, the sample holds 200,000 to 250,000 clones, and around 80% of those were seen once. Over 9.5% of the sample belongs to the ten largest clones. The specimen sequenced was peripheral blood. The receptors here all came from an elderly woman with acute or convalescent COVID-19.

The V gene is TRBV5-1, the J gene TRBJ2-1; D might be TRBD2 (5 bases). V was shortened by 3 bases and J by 0 bases, with 10 bases between the two germline ends. CDR1 SGHRS and CDR2 YFSETQ come from the germline V gene. The CDR3 has 15 residues. In nucleotides, the CDR3 is TGCGCCAGCAGCTCGACGGGAAGCTCCTACAATGAGCAGTTCTTC. This codes for CASSSTGSSYNEQFF.

This chain connects TRBV6-1 to TRBJ1-1; D is unresolved. CDR1 is MNHNS, CDR2 SASEGT, per germline. The CDR3 consists of 14 residues. With 1 base removed from V and 3 bases from J, the gap between germline ends came to 9 bases. CDR3 nucleotide sequence: TGTGCCAGCAGTGAAGACAACAAGTACACTGAAGCTTTCTTT. This gives the protein CASSEDNKYTEAFF.

The chain couples TRBV5-1 to TRBJ2-1; tentative D call: TRBD1 (5 bases). The V end was cut by 4 bases, the J end by 8 bases, with 19 bases between. The CDR3 sequence is 15 residues long. Per the germline V gene, CDR1 is SGHRS and CDR2 is YFSETQ. CDR3 bases: TGCGCCAGCAGCCCCAGGGTCGGAGCCGACGATGAGCAGTTCTTC. It encodes CASSPRVGADDEQFF.

The CDR3: CASSQPHGRDLTGELFF. The CDR3 DNA follows: TGTGCCAGCAGCCAACCCCACGGCAGGGACTTGACCGGGGAGCTGTTTTTT. The J gene is TRBJ2-2, the V gene TRBV3-1 (or the pseudogene TRBV3-2); D is perhaps TRBD2 (6 bases). From germline, CDR1 is LGHDT and CDR2 YNNKEL (reference sequence). The V gene lost 2 bases and the J gene lost 5 bases, with 18 bases spanning the gap. This CDR3 is 17 amino acids long.

The V call is TRBV6-5, the J call TRBJ1-6; possibly TRBD1 for D (6 bases). This CDR3 is 14 amino acids long. V was cut by 2 bases and J by 7 bases, with 9 bases left in between. Germline V gene sequence: CDR1 MNHEY, CDR2 SVGAGI. In nucleotides, the CDR3 is TGTGCCAGCAGTTACAGGCAGGGGAATTCACCCCTCCACTTT. Translation gives CASSYRQGNSPLHF.

The chain uses TRBV19 and TRBJ2-7, with TRBD2 matching over 13 bases. CDR3 length equals 13 residues. The V and J ends lost 8 bases and 3 bases, in that order; junction bases with no gene match: 1. Germline CDR1 LNHDA, CDR2 SQIVND (reference sequence). The chain's CDR3 is CASGLAGDYEQYF. DNA for the CDR3: TGTGCCAGTGGACTAGCGGGAGACTACGAGCAGTACTTC. Looking up the rest from reference TRBV19 and TRBJ2-7 gives the full variable domain: DGGITQSPKYLFRKEGQNVTLSCEQNLNHDAMYWYRQDPGQGLRLIYYSQIVNDFQKGDIAEGYSVSREKKESFPLTVTSAQKNPTAFYLCASGLAGDYEQYFGPGTRLTVT.

The chain couples TRBV5-1 to TRBJ1-2, with 8 nucleotides matching TRBD1. Germline V gene lookup returns CDR1 SGHRS and CDR2 YFSETQ. After removal of 1 base from V and 8 bases from J, the junction contained 10 bases not matched to a gene. The CDR3 spans 15 residues. The chain's CDR3 is CASSLLVAGGQGYTF. CDR3 sequence (DNA): TGCGCCAGCAGCTTGCTCGTCGCAGGGGGCCAAGGCTACACCTTC.

The gene calls are TRBV6-2 or TRBV6-3 and TRBJ1-5, with 10 bases identical to TRBD1. With V trimmed by 5 bases and J by 2 bases, 6 bases remained unmatched. Germline lookup yields CDR1 MNHEY and CDR2 SVGEGT. The CDR3 is made up of 16 amino acids. DNA for the CDR3: TGTGCCAGCAGTCAAGGGACAGGGGAACGCAATCAGCCCCAGCATTTT. It is translated as CASSQGTGERNQPQHF.

CDR3 protein: CASSQGPGGNQPQHF. As DNA, the CDR3 is TGTGCCAGCAGCCAAGGCCCGGGGGGCAATCAGCCCCAGCATTTT. This chain joins TRBV3-1 (or the pseudogene TRBV3-2) and TRBJ1-5; tentatively, D is TRBD1 (5 bases). V was pared by 1 base and J by 2 bases, with 9 bases between. The CDR3 has 15 amino acids. CDR1 is LGHDT and CDR2 is YNNKEL in the germline V gene (reference sequence).

The chain uses TRBV28 and TRBJ2-3; tentatively, D is TRBD1 (6 bases). The germline CDR1 and CDR2 sequences are MDHEN and SYDVKM. The V and J ends lost 9 bases and 2 bases respectively, with 15 bases between them. This CDR3 spans 14 amino acids. CDR3 loop: CASEDRFVTDTQYF. CDR3 coding DNA: TGTGCCAGTGAAGACAGGTTCGTCACAGATACGCAGTATTTT.

V and J are TRBV4-3 and TRBJ2-7, with 11 bases lining up with TRBD2. The CDR3 extends over 19 amino acids. Germline V gene sequence: CDR1 LGHNA, CDR2 YSLEER. J gave up 2 bases and V 4 bases, and 16 bases lay outside the gene matches. The CDR3 nucleotides are TGCGCCAGCAGCCGAAGGCAGATTGGACTAGCGGGCCCAACCTACGAGCAGTACTTC. Translated, it gives CASSRRQIGLAGPTYEQYF.

This clone was seen only once. CDR3 in DNA: TGTGCCAGCAGCAAAGGGGGGACAGCAAGCAGCTCCTATAATTCACCCCTCCACTTT. This codes for CASSKGGTASSSYNSPLHF. The rearrangement uses TRBV21-1 and TRBJ1-6; no DNA check was done on the table's D call, TRBD1. TRBV21-1 is a pseudogene segment. The CDR3 sequence is 19 residues long.

CDR3 sequence: CASSRRGATGEQYF. DNA for the CDR3: TGTGCCAGCAGTCGCAGGGGGGCAACAGGGGAGCAGTACTTC. V usage is TRBV28 and J usage is TRBJ2-7; D may be TRBD1 (7 bases). Germline V gives CDR1 MDHEN, CDR2 SYDVKM. Trimming took 5 bases from V and 7 from J, leaving 18 bases between them. CDR3 length equals 14 residues.

The genes are TRBV11-2 and TRBJ2-1; 9 bases agree with TRBD1. Germline V gene data show CDR1 as SGHAT and CDR2 as FQNNGV. Trimming at V came to 5 bases and at J to 6 bases, leaving 8 bases not matched to a gene. The length of the CDR3 is 15 residues. In DNA form, the CDR3 reads TGTGCCAGCAGCGGGAGGGGACAGGGCGTCAATGAGCAGTTCTTC. This encodes CASSGRGQGVNEQFF.

This clone was seen just once. This chain links TRBV6-1 with TRBJ2-7, with D possibly being TRBD2 (6 bases). V dropped 1 base and J dropped 6 bases, with 13 bases sitting between them. CDR1 and CDR2 from the germline V gene are MNHNS and SASEGT. The CDR3 runs to 14 residues. The CDR3 DNA reads as TGTGCCAGCAGTGAAGGACTAGTCGTCACCGAGCAGTACTTC. Its protein product is CASSEGLVVTEQYF.

The rearrangement joins TRBV2 to TRBJ2-7; TRBD2 is a possible D gene (6 bases). CDR3 length: 17 residues. Germline V gene lookup returns CDR1 SNHLY and CDR2 FYNNEI. V lost 2 bases, J lost 2 bases, and 19 bases lay in between. CDR3: CASSEQSSGGVTYEQYF. As DNA, the CDR3 is TGTGCCAGCAGTGAACAAAGCAGTGGAGGGGTTACCTACGAGCAGTACTTC.

The chain employs TRBV6-4 and TRBJ2-2, with D tentatively TRBD1 (7 bases). Trimming left V 5 bases short and J 6 bases short, with 19 bases between. Germline loops: CDR1 MRHNA, CDR2 SNTAGT. The CDR3 is 16 amino acids. DNA of the CDR3: TGTGCCAGCAGTATCCAGGCAGGGGGGTACTCCGGGGAGCTGTTTTTT. It is translated as CASSIQAGGYSGELFF.